The next 32 T cell receptor beta chains were all read from a single sample in a study of post-analysis software for immune sequencing data. Study-wide results and limits: Compared with controls, patients had more of 4 or 5 TRBV segments, including TRBV5-6, TRBV5-1 and TRBV20-1.

Incorporated into the TCR beta cDNA libraries were unique molecular identifiers, which served to reduce PCR and sequencing biases. TCRdb independently ran MiXCR on the PCR reads; one entry per CDR3 protein. The sample carries a few hundred thousand distinct CDR3 sequences, around 40% recorded once. Antigens for these TCRs are unknown. Material for sequencing was blood. All receptors come from a girl between 10 and 17 years old with multiple sclerosis.

This clonotype was counted between two and nine times. The rearrangement joins TRBV2 to TRBJ2-1; TRBD1 agrees at 10 bases. CDR1 is SNHLY and CDR2 is FYNNEI in the germline V gene. This CDR3 is built from 16 residues. Trimming took 6 bases from V and 0 from J; bases not matched to a gene: 5. The CDR3 region has the DNA TGTGCCAGCAGGCGGGACAGGGGATTCTCCTACAATGAGCAGTTCTTC. It is translated as CASRRDRGFSYNEQFF.

The chain links TRBV7-3 to TRBJ2-2; maybe TRBD1 (5 bases). Deletions cut 6 bases from V and 1 base from J, with 12 bases between. Germline V gives CDR1 SGHTA, CDR2 FQGTGA. There are 15 residues in the CDR3. CDR3 bases: TGTGCCAGCAGGGCAGGGTCCGGGAACACCGGGGAGCTGTTTTTT. Its protein is CASRAGSGNTGELFF. The full variable domain, its missing parts supplied by reference TRBV7-3 and TRBJ2-2, is GAGVSQTPSNKVTEKGKYVELRCDPISGHTALYWYRQSLGQGPEFLIYFQGTGAADDSGLPNDRFFAVRPEGSVSTLKIQRTERGDSAVYLCASRAGSGNTGELFFGEGSRLTVL.

The chain combines TRBV28 with TRBJ2-3; D unclear. Germline V lookup: CDR1 MDHEN, CDR2 SYDVKM. V was cut by 1 base and J by 4 bases, with 18 bases left in between. The CDR3 length is 17 residues. DNA of the CDR3: TGTGCCAGCAGTTTATTGTCTCGACTGACCTCCGCAGATACGCAGTATTTT. Residues: CASSLLSRLTSADTQYF.

Written as DNA, the CDR3 is TGTGCCAGCAGCCAAGATCCGCTTAGCGGAACCTACGAGCAGTACTTC. This translates into CASSQDPLSGTYEQYF. V and J are TRBV3-1 and TRBJ2-7; D is possibly TRBD2 (6 bases). This CDR3 spans 16 amino acids. Per germline, CDR1 LGHDT and CDR2 YNNKEL (reference sequence). Deletions cut 0 bases from V and 2 bases from J, with 14 bases between.

V usage is TRBV28 and J usage is TRBJ1-4; a possible D gene is TRBD1 (5 bases). Germline V CDR1 and CDR2: MDHEN, SYDVKM. V lost 3 bases, J lost 8 bases, and 10 bases lay in between. This CDR3 comprises 13 residues. DNA for the CDR3: TGTGCCAGCAGTTTCAGGGTTCCCGAAAAACTGTTTTTT. It yields the protein CASSFRVPEKLFF.

This chain joins TRBV7-4 and TRBJ2-1; perhaps TRBD2 as D (5 bases). The germline CDR1 and CDR2 sequences are SGHVT and SQSDAQ. The V and J ends lost 4 bases and 8 bases respectively, with 24 bases between them. The CDR3 covers 17 residues. The CDR3 nucleotides read TGTGCCAGCAGCTCCGCTCAAAGCGGTACTCCCAAGGATGAGCAGTTCTTC. It yields the protein CASSSAQSGTPKDEQFF.

This chain joins TRBV7-2 and TRBJ2-5; D unresolved. The DNA end is more similar to TRBJ2-7, so the J call may be wrong. The CDR3 is made up of 17 amino acids. Per germline, CDR1 SGHTA and CDR2 FQGNSA. In nucleotides, the CDR3 is TGTGCCAGCAGCTTAGCGTCACGAGGCGTACCGACCTACGAGCAGTACTTC. This gives the protein CASSLASRGVPTYEQYF.

The chain is built from TRBV12-3 or TRBV12-4 and TRBJ2-5; the match to TRBD1 covers 8 bases. V lost 5 bases, J lost 4 bases, and 6 bases stayed unmatched. This CDR3 is 14 amino acids long. CDR3 sequence (DNA): TGTGCCAGCAGTCCCGACAGGGGACGAGAGACCCAGTACTTC. It is translated as CASSPDRGRETQYF.

With regard to this clonotype: Likely a read error: the CDR3 ends without its conserved phenylalanine or tryptophan. This rearrangement joins TRBV7-2 to TRBJ2-1; TRBD1 is a possible D gene (6 bases). Germline V gene lookup returns CDR1 SGHTA and CDR2 FQGNSA. The CDR3 length is 13 residues. Trimming cost V 6 bases and J 4 bases, with 10 bases left between them. The CDR3 is CASRKGGYNEQFI. In DNA, the CDR3 is TGTGCCAGCAGAAAAGGGGGATACAATGAGCAGTTCATC.

This clonotype has a handful of counts. The chain combines TRBV2 with TRBJ2-7; D unresolved. Germline V CDR1 and CDR2: SNHLY, FYNNEI. Trimming cost V 3 bases and J 0 bases, with 6 bases left between them. The CDR3 has 13 residues. The CDR3 loop reads CASSENTSYEQYF. The CDR3 coding sequence is TGTGCCAGCAGTGAGAACACCTCCTACGAGCAGTACTTC.

This clonotype was counted a few times. The J gene is TRBJ2-1, the V gene TRBV27; D may be TRBD2 (5 bases). CDR1 and CDR2 (germline): MNHEY, SMNVEV (reference sequence). V lost 2 bases and J lost 4, with 15 bases in between. This CDR3 spans 16 amino acids. The CDR3 is CASSLRVGSGYNEQFF. The CDR3 DNA reads as TGTGCCAGCAGTTTACGTGTGGGGTCGGGGTACAATGAGCAGTTCTTC.

This clonotype was seen more than once but under ten times. The chain recombines TRBV24-1 with TRBJ2-1; D is possibly TRBD1 (5 bases). Per the germline V gene, CDR1 is KGHDR and CDR2 is SFDVKD. The CDR3 has 16 amino acids. The ends were cut back, 3 bases at V and 0 bases at J, with 11 bases in the middle. The CDR3 DNA reads as TGTGCCACCAGTGATCCGACAGCCTCCTCCTACAATGAGCAGTTCTTC. Protein product: CATSDPTASSYNEQFF.

The rearrangement links TRBV28 to TRBJ1-2, with D possibly being TRBD1 (5 bases). Germline CDR1 is MDHEN and CDR2 is SYDVKM. V was cut by 1 base and J by 8 bases, with 14 bases left in between. This CDR3 comprises 14 residues. The CDR3 sequence: CASSLSLVQGGYTF. The CDR3, as DNA: TGTGCCAGCAGTTTATCCCTGGTCCAGGGAGGCTACACCTTC.

There are a few counts of this clonotype. The chain has TRBV20-1 and TRBJ2-3; the D gene is possibly TRBD2 (6 bases). The CDR3 is 14 amino acids. V was clipped by 6 bases and J by 1 base, with 14 bases between them. Germline V CDR1 and CDR2: DFQATT, SNEGSKA (reference sequence). CDR3 DNA: TGCAGTGCCCGTCTTCAGCGGGGCACAGATACGCAGTATTTT. This encodes CSARLQRGTDTQYF.

The CDR3 DNA reads as TGTGCCATCAGTGCGGGACAGATGGGCACAGATACGCAGTATTTT. Translating gives CAISAGQMGTDTQYF. The chain employs TRBV10-3 and TRBJ2-3, with 7 nucleotides matching TRBD1. V gave up 4 bases and J gave up 1 base; unmatched junction bases: 5. CDR1 and CDR2 from the germline V gene are ENHRY and SYGVKD. The CDR3 runs 15 residues.

This clonotype was counted many times. V gene TRBV6-2 or TRBV6-3 combines with J gene TRBJ1-2; 8 positions agree with TRBD1. Germline loops: CDR1 MNHEY, CDR2 SVGEGT. This CDR3 spans 13 amino acids. Unmatched junction bases numbered 10, after V lost 10 bases and J lost 6 bases. CDR3 protein: CATTDRELHGYTF. In nucleotides, the CDR3 is TGTGCCACCACGGACAGGGAATTGCATGGCTACACCTTC.

The rearrangement uses TRBV29-1 and TRBJ2-3; perhaps TRBD2 as D (5 bases). The CDR3 consists of 14 residues. Trimming shortened V by 7 bases and J by 1 base, and 15 bases separated the two germline ends. From germline, CDR1 is SQVTM and CDR2 ANQGSEA. The CDR3 DNA follows: TGCAGCGCCGAGGGATTTGTGGGCACAGATACGCAGTATTTT. Its translation: CSAEGFVGTDTQYF.

This sequence joins TRBV12-3 or TRBV12-4 and TRBJ1-5, with TRBD1 matching over 7 bases. V shed 5 bases and J 1 base; nucleotides not matched to a gene: 14. The CDR3 has 18 amino acids. DNA for the CDR3: TGTGCCAGCAGTCTCCGGACAGGACCTCAGGGGAGCAATCAGCCCCAGCATTTT. This codes for CASSLRTGPQGSNQPQHF.

This chain uses TRBV2 with TRBJ1-2; D gene unclear. This CDR3 has 14 amino acids. V gave up 6 bases and J gave up 6 bases, with 17 bases separating them. The germline CDR1 and CDR2 sequences are SNHLY and FYNNEI. CDR3 nucleotide sequence: TGTGCCAGCAGAGCCCAGGCCCTAGGCAATGGCTACACCTTC. Protein: CASRAQALGNGYTF.

The genes are TRBV3-1 and TRBJ2-1; 10 nucleotides align to TRBD2. The germline V gene has CDR1 LGHDT and CDR2 YNNKEL (reference sequence). Trimming at V came to 0 bases and at J to 10 bases, leaving 12 bases not matched to a gene. This CDR3 region has 17 residues. As DNA, the CDR3 is TGTGCCAGCAGCCAAGAGGTTTACAGCGGGAGGGTTAGCGAGCAGTTCTTC. Translating gives CASSQEVYSGRVSEQFF.

This rearrangement joins TRBV4-1 to TRBJ1-1; D is unclear. Looked up from germline, CDR1 is MGHRA and CDR2 is YSYEKL. V was shortened by 2 bases and J by 4 bases, with 20 bases between the two germline ends. The CDR3 is 17 amino acids. The DNA for the CDR3 is TGCGCCAGCAGCCAACGGTGGCAGGAAAGTAGAGGCACTGAAGCTTTCTTT. This gives the protein CASSQRWQESRGTEAFF.

This clonotype was counted between two and nine times. V is TRBV25-1 and J is TRBJ1-6, with D maybe TRBD1 (5 bases). V was shortened by 6 bases and J by 7 bases, with 16 bases between the two germline ends. In germline, CDR1 is MGHDK, CDR2 SYGVNS. The CDR3 length is 15 residues. The CDR3 nucleotides read TGTGCCAGCAGCGCTCCCGGGACGGGAAATTCACCCCTCCACTTT. Amino acids: CASSAPGTGNSPLHF.

This chain links TRBV29-1 with TRBJ2-3; 9 bases align to TRBD2. In germline, CDR1 is SQVTM, CDR2 ANQGSEA. Trimming took 4 bases from V and 3 from J; bases not matched to a gene: 14. CDR3 length equals 17 residues. CDR3 amino acids: CSVGRDLAGGRTDTQYF. The CDR3 DNA reads TGCAGCGTTGGACGGGATTTGGCGGGAGGGAGAACAGATACGCAGTATTTT.

This clonotype was observed a few times. This chain uses TRBV3-1 with TRBJ1-2; 11 nucleotides line up with TRBD1. In germline, CDR1 is LGHDT, CDR2 YNNKEL (reference sequence). V shed 2 bases and J 6 bases; nucleotides not matched to a gene: 2. CDR3 length: 14 amino acids. The CDR3 sequence: CASSQRTGGNGYTF. The CDR3 nucleotides are TGTGCCAGCAGCCAACGGACAGGGGGCAATGGCTACACCTTC. The full variable domain, completed using reference TRBV3-1 and TRBJ1-2, is DTAVSQTPKYLVTQMGNDKSIKCEQNLGHDTMYWYKQDSKKFLKIMFSYNNKELIINETVPNRFSPKSPDKAHLNLHINSLELGDSAVYFCASSQRTGGNGYTFGSGTRLTVV.

This rearrangement joins TRBV6-5 to TRBJ2-3; D is perhaps TRBD1 (6 bases). The germline V gene has CDR1 MNHEY and CDR2 SVGAGI. Deletions cut 2 bases from V and 0 bases from J, with 12 bases between. The CDR3 contains 16 residues. The CDR3 loop reads CASSYTWTESTDTQYF. The CDR3 region has the DNA TGTGCCAGCAGTTACACCTGGACAGAAAGCACAGATACGCAGTATTTT.

This chain connects TRBV24-1 to TRBJ2-1; D tentatively fits TRBD1 or TRBD2 (5 bases each). V was cut by 9 bases and J by 2 bases, with 22 bases left in between. Germline assignment: CDR1 KGHDR and CDR2 SFDVKD. The CDR3 has 17 amino acids. The CDR3 sequence is CATAPTRGVGPYNEQFF. As DNA, the CDR3 is TGTGCCACCGCCCCAACTAGGGGAGTGGGGCCCTACAATGAGCAGTTCTTC.

This clonotype has a handful of counts. The rearrangement links TRBV4-1 to TRBJ1-1, with D possibly being TRBD1 (5 bases). V was trimmed by 0 bases and J by 6 bases, leaving 14 bases between them. The CDR3 is made up of 15 amino acids. Germline V gene sequence: CDR1 MGHRA, CDR2 YSYEKL. The CDR3 coding sequence is TGCGCCAGCAGCCAAGATTCGCAGGGCCAGGCTGAAGCTTTCTTT. Protein: CASSQDSQGQAEAFF.

This chain uses TRBV12-3 or TRBV12-4 with TRBJ2-7; 8 bases agree with TRBD2. The CDR3 extends over 22 amino acids. Losses at the gene ends were 3 bases for V and 0 bases for J; bases not matched to a gene: 25. This CDR3 reads CASSLSNRTPRTSRQSSYEQYF. CDR3 in DNA: TGTGCCAGCAGTTTGAGCAACCGAACTCCCCGGACTAGCCGTCAATCCTCCTACGAGCAGTACTTC.

This chain joins TRBV6-5 and TRBJ2-7; D gene uncertain. Between the trimmed V and J ends, which lost 2 bases and 0 bases, there was a span of 8 bases. This CDR3 is 14 amino acids long. The V gene's germline CDR1 is MNHEY and CDR2 SVGAGI. CDR3 DNA sequence: TGTGCCAGCAGTTACCTCGTCAGCTCCTACGAGCAGTACTTC. It codes for CASSYLVSSYEQYF.

The V and J genes are TRBV28 and TRBJ1-4, with D uncertain. Germline assignment: CDR1 MDHEN and CDR2 SYDVKM. Trimming cost V 3 bases and J 8 bases, with 22 bases left between them. The CDR3 totals 17 residues. CDR3 protein: CASSLRRKGSAVEKLFF. CDR3 DNA sequence: TGTGCCAGCAGTTTGAGAAGGAAGGGCAGCGCTGTCGAAAAACTGTTTTTT.

This clonotype was counted a few times. V and J are TRBV10-3 and TRBJ2-3; D gene unclear. Germline V gene data show CDR1 as ENHRY and CDR2 as SYGVKD. The CDR3 runs 13 residues. V was cut by 5 bases and J by 0 bases, with 6 bases left in between. The CDR3 coding sequence is TGTGCCATCAGTCCGGACAGCACAGATACGCAGTATTTT. Its translation is CAISPDSTDTQYF.

The CDR3 reads CATSRVRPFDRATEETQYF. The DNA for the CDR3 is TGTGCCACCAGCAGAGTTCGCCCTTTTGACAGGGCGACTGAAGAGACCCAGTACTTC. This chain links TRBV15 with TRBJ2-5, with 7 bases that match TRBD1. J was trimmed by 3 bases and V by 1 base; bases with no gene match: 17. The CDR3 is 19 amino acids. CDR1 and CDR2 (germline): LNHNV, YYDKDF (reference sequence). Full variable domain (outside the CDR3, taken from reference TRBV15 and TRBJ2-5): DAMVIQNPRYQVTQFGKPVTLSCSQTLNHNVMYWYQQKSSQAPKLLFHYYDKDFNNEADTPDNFQSRRPNTSFCFLDIRSPGLGDTAMYLCATSRVRPFDRATEETQYFGPGTRLLVL.